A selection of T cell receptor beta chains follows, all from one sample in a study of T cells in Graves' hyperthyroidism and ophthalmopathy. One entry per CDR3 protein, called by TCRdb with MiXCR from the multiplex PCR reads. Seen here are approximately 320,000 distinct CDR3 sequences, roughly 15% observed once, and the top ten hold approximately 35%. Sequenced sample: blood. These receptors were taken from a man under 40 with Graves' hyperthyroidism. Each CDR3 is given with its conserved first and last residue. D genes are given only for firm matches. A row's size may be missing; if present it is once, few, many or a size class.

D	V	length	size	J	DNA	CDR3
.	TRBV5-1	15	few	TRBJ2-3	TGCGCCAGCAGCTTTGGAGGCAAAGCCACAGATACGCAGTATTTT	CASSFGGKATDTQYF
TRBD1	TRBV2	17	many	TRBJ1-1	TGTGCCACCATCACCTCCCCCCGGACAGGGAGGGTAGTACAAGCTTTCTTT	CATITSPRTGRVVQAFF
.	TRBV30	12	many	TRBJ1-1	TGTGCCTGGTCTCCGGCGAACACTGAAGCTTTCTTT	CAWSPANTEAFF
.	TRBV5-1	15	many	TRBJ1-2	TGCGCCAGCAGCTTGGCACAGGTTTACGACTATGGCTACACCTTC	CASSLAQVYDYGYTF
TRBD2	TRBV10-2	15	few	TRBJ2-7	TGCGCCAGCAGTGTAGGACTAGCGGTAACCTACGAGCAGTACTTC	CASSVGLAVTYEQYF
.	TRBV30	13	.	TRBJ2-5	TGTGCCTGGAGTAACAGGGCACTGGAGACCCAGTACTTC	CAWSNRALETQYF
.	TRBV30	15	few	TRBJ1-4	TGTGCCTGGAGTCGGGGACTGCCAAGGGAGGAAAAACTGTTTTTT	CAWSRGLPREEKLFF
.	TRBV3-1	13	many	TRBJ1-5	TGTGCCAGCAGCCAAGGCAACTATCAGCCCCAGCATTTT	CASSQGNYQPQHF
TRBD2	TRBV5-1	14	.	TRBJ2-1	TGCGCCAGCAGCTTGGGGGAAGCGGGAGGATTTCCCCTCTTC	CASSLGEAGGFPLF
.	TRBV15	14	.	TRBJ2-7	TGTGCCACCCATCCGAAATCGGGGGTCTACGAGCAGTACTTC	CATHPKSGVYEQYF
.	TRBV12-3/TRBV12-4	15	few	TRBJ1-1	TGTGCCAGCACCGACTCCAGGGGTCGGAACACTGAAGCTTTCTTT	CASTDSRGRNTEAFF
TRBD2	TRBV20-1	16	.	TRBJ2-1	TGCAGTGCTAGAGATGACGGGACTAGCGGGACCAATGAGCAGTTCTTC	CSARDDGTSGTNEQFF
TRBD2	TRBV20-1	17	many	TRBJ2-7	TGCAGTGCCCCTAGGGGGCTAGCGGGAGGGCTTCCCTACGAGCAGTACTTC	CSAPRGLAGGLPYEQYF
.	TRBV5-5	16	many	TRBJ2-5	TGTGCCAGCAGCTTACTGGGGGGCCCCGTTTTAGAGACCCAGTACTTC	CASSLLGGPVLETQYF
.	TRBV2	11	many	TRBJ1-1	TGTGCCAGCATGGTGAACACTGAAGCTTTCTTT	CASMVNTEAFF
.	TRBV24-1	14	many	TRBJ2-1	TGTGCCACCCAGGCAGCGAGCTCCTACAATGAGCAGTTCTTC	CATQAASSYNEQFF
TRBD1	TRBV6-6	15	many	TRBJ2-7	TGTGCCAGCAGTTACCCCGCCGGGACAGTCTACGAGCAGTACTTC	CASSYPAGTVYEQYF
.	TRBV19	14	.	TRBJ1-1	TGTGCCAGTACGGGACGTACATTAAACACTGAAGCTTTCTTT	CASTGRTLNTEAFF
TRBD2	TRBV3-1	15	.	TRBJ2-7	TGTGCCAGCAGCCCAACTAGCGGGACACTTTACGAGCAGTACTTC	CASSPTSGTLYEQYF
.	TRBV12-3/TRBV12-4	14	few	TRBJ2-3	TGTGCCAGCAGTTTTCATACAGACACTAATACGCAGTATTTT	CASSFHTDTNTQYF
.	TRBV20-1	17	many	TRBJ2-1	TGCAGTGCCGGGACATCCCTAGACTCCGTATTCCCGAATGAGCAGTTCTTC	CSAGTSLDSVFPNEQFF
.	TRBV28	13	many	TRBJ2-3	TGTGCCAGCAGAGGGCCGGGTACAGATACGCAGTATTTT	CASRGPGTDTQYF
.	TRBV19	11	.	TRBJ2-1	TGTGCCAGTAGCGCAGCTAATGAGCAGTTCTTC	CASSAANEQFF
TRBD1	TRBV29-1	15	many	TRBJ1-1	TGCAGCGGAAAAAGACAGGGTGAACCAAACACTGAAGCTTTCTTT	CSGKRQGEPNTEAFF
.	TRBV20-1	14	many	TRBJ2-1	TGCAGTGCTAAAACTAGCCGCTCCTACAATGAGCAGTTCTTC	CSAKTSRSYNEQFF
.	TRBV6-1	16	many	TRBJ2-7	TGTGCCAGCAGTGAAGCGCTAGGCGGTACCCCCTACGAGCAGTACTTC	CASSEALGGTPYEQYF
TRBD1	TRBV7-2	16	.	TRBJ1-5	TGTGCCAGCAGCTTAGGGGGGACAGGGAACATACAGCCCCAGCATTTT	CASSLGGTGNIQPQHF
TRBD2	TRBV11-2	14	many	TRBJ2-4	TGTGCCAGCAGCTCCTTAGCGGGAGGGGTCATTCAGTACTTC	CASSSLAGGVIQYF
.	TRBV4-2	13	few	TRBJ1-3	TGTGCCAGCAGCCAAGATTCAGCGGGAGTGAAATATTTT	CASSQDSAGVKYF
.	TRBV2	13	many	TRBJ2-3	TGTGCCAGCAGCTCCCGCTTCCCGGATACGCAGTATTTT	CASSSRFPDTQYF
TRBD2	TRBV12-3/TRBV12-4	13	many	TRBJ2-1	TGTGCCAGCAGTTCTCGACTAGCCAATGAGCAGTTCTTC	CASSSRLANEQFF
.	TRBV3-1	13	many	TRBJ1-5	TGTGCCAGCAGCCAAGAGAGGGTTGGGCCCCAGCATTTT	CASSQERVGPQHF
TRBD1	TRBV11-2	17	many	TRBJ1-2	TGTGCCAGCAGCTTCCACGGGACAGTGCCCGTGGGCTATGGCTACACCTTC	CASSFHGTVPVGYGYTF
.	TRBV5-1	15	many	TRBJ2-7	TGCGCCAGCAGCCGCGGGACACCTGGTTTCGACGAGCAGTACTTC	CASSRGTPGFDEQYF